Shown below are 14 T cell receptor beta chains from a single sample sequenced in a study of post-analysis software for immune sequencing data. Study-wide findings and caveats: Patients had higher frequencies than controls of about five TRBV segments, including TRBV5-6, TRBV5-1 and TRBV20-1.

Unique molecular identifiers had been added to the TCR beta cDNA libraries. TCRdb itself ran the PCR reads through MiXCR, one entry per CDR3 protein. The sample carries hundreds of thousands of distinct CDR3 sequences, less than 35% recorded once. No cognate antigen is known for these TCRs. Sequences were obtained from blood. Every receptor here comes from a girl aged 10 to 17 with multiple sclerosis.

The V call is TRBV25-1, the J call TRBJ2-6; possible D gene TRBD1, 6 bases. V lost 7 bases and J lost 0, with 13 bases in between. The CDR3 length is 16 residues. The V gene's germline CDR1 is MGHDK and CDR2 SYGVNS. The CDR3 loop is CASTRGPSSGANVLTF. The CDR3, as DNA: TGTGCCAGCACCAGGGGCCCGTCCTCTGGGGCCAACGTCCTGACTTTC.

This clonotype was recorded once. This may come from a read error, since a much larger clone is one base off. The chain carries TRBV5-1 and TRBJ2-1; 9 bases fit TRBD2. CDR1 is SGHRS, CDR2 YFSETQ, per germline. CDR3 length equals 15 residues. CDR3 nucleotide sequence: TGCGTCAGCAGCCACACTAGCGGGCTATACAATGAGCAGTTCTTC. Translated, it gives CVSSHTSGLYNEQFF.

This clonotype occurred once. The chain carries TRBV6-5 and TRBJ1-2; D is unclear. Trimming took off 4 bases at V and 4 bases at J, with 10 bases between the two ends. Germline values: CDR1 MNHEY, CDR2 SVGAGI. The length of the CDR3 is 13 residues. In DNA form, the CDR3 reads TGTGCCAGCAGTTTCCAGAACGGCTATGGCTACACCTTC. Translation: CASSFQNGYGYTF.

CDR3 nucleotide sequence: TGTGCCAGCAGCACAAGGACAGGGGATCATTCCTACAATGAGCAGTTCTTC. Translated, it gives CASSTRTGDHSYNEQFF. The chain employs TRBV7-2 and TRBJ2-1; 9 bases align to TRBD1. V trimming: 5 bases; J trimming: 1 base; junction bases outside the gene matches: 9. CDR3 length equals 17 residues. Germline V lookup: CDR1 SGHTA, CDR2 FQGNSA.

V usage is TRBV3-1 and J usage is TRBJ2-7, with 12 bases lining up with TRBD2. From germline, CDR1 is LGHDT and CDR2 YNNKEL (reference sequence). Trimming cost V 4 bases and J 2 bases; bases outside gene matches: 12. The CDR3 has 18 amino acids. Written as DNA, the CDR3 is TGTGCCAGCAGCCTGCGGACTAGCGGGATCCGGGGCACCTACGAGCAGTACTTC. This translates into CASSLRTSGIRGTYEQYF.

The chain uses TRBV20-1 and TRBJ1-5; TRBD1 agrees at 8 bases. Unmatched junction bases numbered 13, after V lost 4 bases and J lost 5 bases. This CDR3 has 16 amino acids. Germline CDR1 and CDR2: DFQATT and SNEGSKA (reference sequence). CDR3 region: CSATTGAGGADQPQHF. The DNA for the CDR3 is TGCAGTGCTACGACCGGGGCAGGGGGCGCGGATCAGCCCCAGCATTTT.

In its sample, this clonotype was seen many times. The chain joins TRBV5-5 to TRBJ2-3; the D is unclear. The CDR3 runs to 15 residues. Germline V CDR1 and CDR2: SGHKS, YYEKEE (reference sequence). V lost 0 bases and J lost 0, with 8 bases in between. CDR3 sequence (DNA): TGTGCCAGCAGCTTGGTAGCATCCAGCACAGATACGCAGTATTTT. Amino acid sequence: CASSLVASSTDTQYF.

This chain joins TRBV15 and TRBJ2-3, with 10 bases that match TRBD1. V gave up 1 base and J gave up 5 bases; unmatched junction bases: 3. Germline V gene sequence: CDR1 LNHNV, CDR2 YYDKDF (reference sequence). The CDR3 is made up of 15 amino acids. The CDR3 DNA reads as TGTGCCACCAGCAGAGGACAGGGGGCGGAAGATACGCAGTATTTT. This codes for CATSRGQGAEDTQYF.

In its sample, this clonotype was seen a few times. This chain links TRBV6-1 with TRBJ2-3, with D perhaps TRBD2 (6 bases). CDR1 and CDR2 from the germline V gene are MNHNS and SASEGT. The ends were cut back, 6 bases at V and 0 bases at J, with 13 bases in the middle. The CDR3 runs 15 residues. The CDR3 reads CASSVAATSTDTQYF. The CDR3 coding sequence is TGTGCCAGCAGCGTAGCGGCAACTAGCACAGATACGCAGTATTTT.

This clonotype was counted many times. The CDR3 DNA is TGTGCCAGCAGTTACTCTATAGGCGCGGCCCAGTACTTC. Translating it yields CASSYSIGAAQYF. This chain joins TRBV6-5 and TRBJ2-5, with D unresolved. Germline CDR1 is MNHEY and CDR2 is SVGAGI. The CDR3 runs 13 residues. Between the trimmed V and J ends, which lost 0 bases and 9 bases, there was a span of 11 bases.

This clonotype turned up a few times. The rearrangement joins TRBV20-1 to TRBJ2-7; TRBD1 is a possible D gene (5 bases). Per germline, CDR1 DFQATT and CDR2 SNEGSKA (reference sequence). Trimming shortened V by 0 bases and J by 5 bases, and 14 bases separated the two germline ends. CDR3 length: 14 amino acids. CDR3 region: CSAREQPWGDEQYF. The CDR3 DNA reads as TGCAGTGCTAGAGAACAGCCGTGGGGCGACGAGCAGTACTTC.

As concerns this clonotype: A much larger clone differs by one base, so this may be a read error. The chain uses TRBV7-2 and TRBJ2-7; TRBD2 is a possible D gene (6 bases). The DNA end is a closer match to TRBJ2-5, so the J assignment may be wrong. The CDR3 spans 16 residues. The V gene's germline CDR1 is SGHTA and CDR2 FQGNSA. CDR3 sequence reads: CASSYPGASALETQYF. CDR3 bases: TGTGCCAGCAGCTACCCCGGGGCTAGCGCACTGGAGACCCAGTACTTC.

This clonotype was seen a few times. The chain links TRBV29-1 to TRBJ2-5; the match to TRBD1 covers 8 bases. CDR3 length equals 13 residues. V lost 8 bases to trimming and J lost 5 bases; unmatched junction nucleotides: 10. Germline V gene data show CDR1 as SQVTM and CDR2 as ANQGSEA. The CDR3 is CSTGQGEWETQYF. The CDR3 DNA follows: TGCAGCACCGGACAGGGTGAATGGGAGACCCAGTACTTC.

This clonotype occurred a few times. At one end the junction does not follow the germline gene, possibly because of a read error. The chain carries TRBV28 and TRBJ2-5; no firm D call. The CDR3 is 14 amino acids. Germline loops: CDR1 MDHEN, CDR2 SYDVKM. The CDR3 protein is CASSLLSIQETRYF. The CDR3 coding sequence is TGTGCCAGCAGTCTACTGTCTATACAAGAGACCCGGTACTTC.